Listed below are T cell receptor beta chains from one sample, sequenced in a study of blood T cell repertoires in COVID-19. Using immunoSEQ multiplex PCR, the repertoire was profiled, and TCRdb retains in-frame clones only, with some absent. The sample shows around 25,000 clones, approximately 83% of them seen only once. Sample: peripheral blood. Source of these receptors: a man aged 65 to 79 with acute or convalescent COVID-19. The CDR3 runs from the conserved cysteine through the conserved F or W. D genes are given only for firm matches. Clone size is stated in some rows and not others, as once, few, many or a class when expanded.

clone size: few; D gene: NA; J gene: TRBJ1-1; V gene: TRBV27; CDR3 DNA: TGTGCCAGCAGTTTATCCAGGGCAGCGAACACTGAAGCTTTCTTT; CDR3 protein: CASSLSRAANTEAFF
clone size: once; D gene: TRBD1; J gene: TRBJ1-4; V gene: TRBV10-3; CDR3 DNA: TGTGCCATCAGAGAGGACAGGGGGGAAGAAAAACTGTTTTTT; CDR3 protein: CAIREDRGEEKLFF
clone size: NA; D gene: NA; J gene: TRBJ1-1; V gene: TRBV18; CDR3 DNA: TGTGCCAGCTCACTTGACAGACAAGACACTGAAGCTTTCTTT; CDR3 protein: CASSLDRQDTEAFF
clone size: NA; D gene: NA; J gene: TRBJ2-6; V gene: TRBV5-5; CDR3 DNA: TGTGCCAGCAGCTTCTCCGGCCCGGGAGGGGCCAACGTCCTGACTTTC; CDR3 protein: CASSFSGPGGANVLTF
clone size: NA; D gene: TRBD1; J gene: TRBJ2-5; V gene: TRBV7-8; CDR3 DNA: TGTGCCAGCAGCTCGGCCCGGGACAGGGGCGAAGAGACCCAGTACTTC; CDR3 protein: CASSSARDRGEETQYF
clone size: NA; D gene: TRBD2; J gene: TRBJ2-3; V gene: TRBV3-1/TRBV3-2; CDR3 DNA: TGTGCCAGCAGCCAAGCGGGGATTCAGGCTAGCGGGGGCGCAGATACGCAGTATTTT; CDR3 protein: CASSQAGIQASGGADTQYF
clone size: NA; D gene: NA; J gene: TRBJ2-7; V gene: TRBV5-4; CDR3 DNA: TGTGCCAGCAGCCAGGACAGTGGAGAGCAGTACTTC; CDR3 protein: CASSQDSGEQYF
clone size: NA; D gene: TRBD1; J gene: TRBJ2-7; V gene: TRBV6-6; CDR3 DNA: TGTGCCAGCAGCAAAGTTCTAAGGGGACAGGGTCCGATTAGCTCCTACGAGCAGTACTTC; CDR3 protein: CASSKVLRGQGPISSYEQYF
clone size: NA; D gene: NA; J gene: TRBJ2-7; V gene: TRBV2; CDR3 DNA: TGTGCCAGCAGTGGAGGGAGCCTTTCCTACGAGCAGTACTTC; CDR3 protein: CASSGGSLSYEQYF
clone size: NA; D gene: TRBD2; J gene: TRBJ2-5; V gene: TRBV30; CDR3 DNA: TGTGCCTGGAGCGGGACTAGCGGGCGCGGCGGAGAGACCCAGTACTTC; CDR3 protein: CAWSGTSGRGGETQYF
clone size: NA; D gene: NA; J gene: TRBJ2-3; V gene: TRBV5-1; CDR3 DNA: TGCGCCAGCAGCTTATCACAGGGCATGACAGATACGCAGTATTTT; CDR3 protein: CASSLSQGMTDTQYF
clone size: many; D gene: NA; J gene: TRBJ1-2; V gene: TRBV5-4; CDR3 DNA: TGTGCCAGCAGCCGCACAGGGAACTATGGCTACACCTTC; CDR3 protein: CASSRTGNYGYTF
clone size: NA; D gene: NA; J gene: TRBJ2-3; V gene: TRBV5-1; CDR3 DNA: TGCGCCAGCAGCTTGCAGGGGATGAGCACAGATACGCAGTATTTT; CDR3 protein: CASSLQGMSTDTQYF
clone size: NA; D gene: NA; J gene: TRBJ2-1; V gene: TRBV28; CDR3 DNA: TGTGCCAGCAGCCCCCCCGGGGTGGGCAATGAGCAGTTCTTC; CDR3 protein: CASSPPGVGNEQFF
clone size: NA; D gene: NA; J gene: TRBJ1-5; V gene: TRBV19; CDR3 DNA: TGTGCCAGTAGTATAGATCTTGGGGGCCCGCAATTTGAGCCCCAGCATTTT; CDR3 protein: CASSIDLGGPQFEPQHF
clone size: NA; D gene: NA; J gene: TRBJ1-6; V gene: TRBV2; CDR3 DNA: TGTGCCAGCACTGGGCAGGGAGGGTCACCCCTCCACTTT; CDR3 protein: CASTGQGGSPLHF
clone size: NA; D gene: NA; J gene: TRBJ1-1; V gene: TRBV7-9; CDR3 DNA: TGTGCCAGCAGCTTGCGGGGAGGACTCATGAACACTGAAGCTTTCTTT; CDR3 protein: CASSLRGGLMNTEAFF
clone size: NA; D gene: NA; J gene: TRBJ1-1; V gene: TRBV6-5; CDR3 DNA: TGTGCCAGCAGTTACAGCTCCTCCGAGCTGAAAGCTTTCTTT; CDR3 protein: CASSYSSSELKAFF
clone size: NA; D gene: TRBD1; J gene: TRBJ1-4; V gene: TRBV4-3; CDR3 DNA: TGCGCCAGCAGCCAAGACGGGACAGGGACGAATGAAAAACTGTTTTTT; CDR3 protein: CASSQDGTGTNEKLFF
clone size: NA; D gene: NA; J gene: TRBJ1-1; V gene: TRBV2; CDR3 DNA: TGTGCCAGCAGTGAAAGCATGAACACTGAAGCTTTCTTT; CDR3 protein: CASSESMNTEAFF
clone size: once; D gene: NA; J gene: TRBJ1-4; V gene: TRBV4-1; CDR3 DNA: TGCGCCAGCAGCCAAGAGGGACTTGAAAAACTGTTTTTT; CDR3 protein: CASSQEGLEKLFF
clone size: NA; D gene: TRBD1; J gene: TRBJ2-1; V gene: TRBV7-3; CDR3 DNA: TGTGCCAGCAGCCCTCAGGGGGCCTACAATGAGCAGTTCTTC; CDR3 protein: CASSPQGAYNEQFF
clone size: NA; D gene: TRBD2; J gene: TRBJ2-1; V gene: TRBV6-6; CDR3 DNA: TGTGCCAGCAGTAACGGACTAGCGGGGGGCAATGAGCAGTTCTTC; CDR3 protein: CASSNGLAGGNEQFF
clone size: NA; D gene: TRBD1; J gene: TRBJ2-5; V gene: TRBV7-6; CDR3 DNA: TGTGCCAGCAGCTTAGTTATACAGGGGTTAGGAGAGACCCAGTACTTC; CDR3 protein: CASSLVIQGLGETQYF
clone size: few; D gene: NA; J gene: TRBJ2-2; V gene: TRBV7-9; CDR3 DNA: TGTGCCAGCAACCGCGGGGTTAACACCGGGGAGCTGTTTTTT; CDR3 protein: CASNRGVNTGELFF
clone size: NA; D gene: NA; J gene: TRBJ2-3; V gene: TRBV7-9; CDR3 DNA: TGTGCCAGCAGCTTAGGGGTTGAGGCGAGCACAGATACGCAGTATTTT; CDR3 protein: CASSLGVEASTDTQYF
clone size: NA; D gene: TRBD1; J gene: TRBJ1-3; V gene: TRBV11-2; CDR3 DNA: TGTGCCAGGGGGACAGGGGCCCCTTTCTACACCATATATTTT; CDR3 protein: CARGTGAPFYTIYF
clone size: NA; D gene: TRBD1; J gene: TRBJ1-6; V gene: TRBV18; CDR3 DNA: TGTGCCAGCTCACAAGGACAGGGAGAATCACCCCTCCACTTT; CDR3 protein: CASSQGQGESPLHF
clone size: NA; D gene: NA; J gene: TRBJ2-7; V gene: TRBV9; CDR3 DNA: TGTGCCAGCAGCGTAGGAGGAGGGGACCCCTACGAGCAGTACTTC; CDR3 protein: CASSVGGGDPYEQYF
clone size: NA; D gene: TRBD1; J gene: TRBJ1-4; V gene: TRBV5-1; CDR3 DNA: TGCGCCAGCAGCTTGGGACAGGGAACTAATGAAAAACTGTTTTTT; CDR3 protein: CASSLGQGTNEKLFF
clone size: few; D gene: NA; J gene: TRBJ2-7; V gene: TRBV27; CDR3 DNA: TGTGCCAGCAGTTTAGACACTCGAAGACCCTACGAGCAGTACTTC; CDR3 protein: CASSLDTRRPYEQYF
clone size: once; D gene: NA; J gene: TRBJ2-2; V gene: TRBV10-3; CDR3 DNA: TGTGCCATCAGTTTCGACTCAATGGCCGGGGAGCTGTTTTTT; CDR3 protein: CAISFDSMAGELFF
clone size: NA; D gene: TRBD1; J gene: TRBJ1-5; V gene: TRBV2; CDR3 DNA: TGTGCCAGCAGTCGACAGGGGGACGGGCAGCCCCAGCATTTT; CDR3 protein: CASSRQGDGQPQHF
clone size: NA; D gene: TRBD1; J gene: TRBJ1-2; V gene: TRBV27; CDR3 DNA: TGTGCCAGCAGCCGCCGTTCCCGGGACAGCAACTATGGCTACACCTTC; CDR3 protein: CASSRRSRDSNYGYTF
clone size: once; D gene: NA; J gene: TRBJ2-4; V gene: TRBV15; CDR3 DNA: TGTGCCACCAGCATTAGGACTGGGGACATTCAGTACTTC; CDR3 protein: CATSIRTGDIQYF
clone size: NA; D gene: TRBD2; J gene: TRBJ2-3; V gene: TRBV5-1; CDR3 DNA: TGCGCCAGCAGCTTGGCCGGGCTAGCGGGAGCAGATACGCAGTATTTT; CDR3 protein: CASSLAGLAGADTQYF
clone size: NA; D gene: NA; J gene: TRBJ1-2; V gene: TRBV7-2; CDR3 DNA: TGTGCCAGCAGCTCAAACCAGGGGAACTATGGCTACACCTTC; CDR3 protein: CASSSNQGNYGYTF
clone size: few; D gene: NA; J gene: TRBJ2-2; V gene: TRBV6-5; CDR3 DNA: TGTGCCACCAGGAGGGTGAACACCGGGGAGCTGTTTTTT; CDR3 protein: CATRRVNTGELFF
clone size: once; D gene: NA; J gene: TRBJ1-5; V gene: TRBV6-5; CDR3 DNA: TGTGCCAGCAGCGGCCAAGGGAGGGGCAATCAGCCCCAGCATTTT; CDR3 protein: CASSGQGRGNQPQHF
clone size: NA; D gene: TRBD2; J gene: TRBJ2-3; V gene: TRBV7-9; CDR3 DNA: TGTGCCAGCAGCTTAGTAGCGGGGGGCACAGATACGCAGTATTTT; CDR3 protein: CASSLVAGGTDTQYF
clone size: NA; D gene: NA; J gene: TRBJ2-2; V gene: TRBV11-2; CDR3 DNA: TGTGCCAGCAGCTTACCTCCGAACACCGGGGAGCTGTTTTTT; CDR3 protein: CASSLPPNTGELFF
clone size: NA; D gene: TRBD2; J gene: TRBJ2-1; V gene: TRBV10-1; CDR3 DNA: TGCGCCAGCTCACTGACTAGCGGGGGGGACAATGAGCAGTTCTTC; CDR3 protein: CASSLTSGGDNEQFF
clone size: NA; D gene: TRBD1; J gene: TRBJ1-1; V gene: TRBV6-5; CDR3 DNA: TGTGCCAGCAGTTACTCGATAGGGGGCCGTGAAGCTTTCTTT; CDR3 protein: CASSYSIGGREAFF
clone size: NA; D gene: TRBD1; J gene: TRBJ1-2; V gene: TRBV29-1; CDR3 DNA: TGCAGCGTTGAAACAGGGGGCGACTATGGCTACACCTTC; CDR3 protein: CSVETGGDYGYTF
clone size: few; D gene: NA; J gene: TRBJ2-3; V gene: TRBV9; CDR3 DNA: TGTGCCAGCAGCTCCGGGACACGTAGCACAGATACGCAGTATTTT; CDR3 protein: CASSSGTRSTDTQYF
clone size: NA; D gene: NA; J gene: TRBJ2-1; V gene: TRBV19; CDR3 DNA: TGTGCCAGTAGTATAAGAGAGGGGGGGATCAATGAGCAGTTCTTC; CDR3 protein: CASSIREGGINEQFF
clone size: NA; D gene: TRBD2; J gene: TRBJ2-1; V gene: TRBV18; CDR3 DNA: TGTGCCAGCTCACCACTAGGTTTCGGGGGGACCTACAATGAGCAGTTCTTC; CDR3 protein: CASSPLGFGGTYNEQFF
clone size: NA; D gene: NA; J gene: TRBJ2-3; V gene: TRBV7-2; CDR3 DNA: TGTGCCAGCAGCCTCGGAGCGACTAGCACAGATACGCAGTATTTT; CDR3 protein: CASSLGATSTDTQYF
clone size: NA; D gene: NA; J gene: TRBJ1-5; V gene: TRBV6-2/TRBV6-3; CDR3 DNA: TGTGCCAGCAGTTACACAGGGATGAATAATCAGCCCCAGCATTTT; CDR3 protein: CASSYTGMNNQPQHF
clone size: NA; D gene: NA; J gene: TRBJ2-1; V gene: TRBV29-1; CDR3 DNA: TGCAGCGCTACGCGAACGGGGACTTCCGATGAGCAGTTCTTC; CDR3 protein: CSATRTGTSDEQFF
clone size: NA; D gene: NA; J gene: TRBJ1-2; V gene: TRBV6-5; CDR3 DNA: TGTGCCAGCAGTTACTCTACAGGGATCTATGGCTACACCTTC; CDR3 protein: CASSYSTGIYGYTF
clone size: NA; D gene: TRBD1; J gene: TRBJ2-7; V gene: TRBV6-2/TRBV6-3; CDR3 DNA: TGTGCCAGCAGCCGGCCGCGGGACAGGGCAACATACGAGCAGTACTTC; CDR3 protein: CASSRPRDRATYEQYF
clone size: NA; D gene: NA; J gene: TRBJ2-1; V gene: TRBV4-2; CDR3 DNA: TGTGCCAGCAGCCAAGACGGGAGACTCTACAATGAGCAGTTCTTC; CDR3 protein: CASSQDGRLYNEQFF
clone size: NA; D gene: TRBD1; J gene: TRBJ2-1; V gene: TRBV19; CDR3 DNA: TGTGCCAGTAGTTCATTCTCTGGGGGACAGGGGAGCGATGAGCAGTTCTTC; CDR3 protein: CASSSFSGGQGSDEQFF
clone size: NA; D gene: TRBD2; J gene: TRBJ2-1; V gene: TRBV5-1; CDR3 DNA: TGCGCCAGCAGCGGGACTAGCGGAGACTGGGAGCAGTTCTTC; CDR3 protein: CASSGTSGDWEQFF